The source of this T cell receptor beta chain is a study of T cell changes during pregnancy in multiple sclerosis. Repertoires were generated with immunoSEQ multiplex PCR, while TCRdb's copy carries only in-frame clones and drops some. The sample yields around 44,000 clones, 88% seen once. The CDR3 runs 15 residues. V lost 0 bases and J 0 bases, leaving 8 bases between the germline ends. Looked up from germline, CDR1 is SGHRS and CDR2 is YFSETQ. V usage is TRBV5-1 and J usage is TRBJ2-3, with D uncertain. The TCR sequence derives from a female donor with multiple sclerosis, enrolled in a pregnancy study. The specimen comprised CD4+ T cells from peripheral blood mononuclear cells, sampled in the second trimester of pregnancy. CDR3 region: CASSLDYTSTDTQYF. CDR3 coding DNA: TGCGCCAGCAGCTTGGACTACACTAGCACAGATACGCAGTATTTT.